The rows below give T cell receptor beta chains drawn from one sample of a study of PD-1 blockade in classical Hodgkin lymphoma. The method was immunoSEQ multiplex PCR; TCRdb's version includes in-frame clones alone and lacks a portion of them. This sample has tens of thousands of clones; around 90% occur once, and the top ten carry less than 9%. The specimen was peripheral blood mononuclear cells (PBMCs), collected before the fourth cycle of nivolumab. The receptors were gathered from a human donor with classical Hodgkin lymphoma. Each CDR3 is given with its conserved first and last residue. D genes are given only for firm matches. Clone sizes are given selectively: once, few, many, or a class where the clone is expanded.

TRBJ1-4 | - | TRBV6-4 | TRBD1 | TGTGCCAGCAGTCCGACAGGGACTAATGAAAAACTGTTTTTT | CASSPTGTNEKLFF
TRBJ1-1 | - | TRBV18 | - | TGTGCCAGCTCACCAATACGGGATCTGCCAGCTTTCTTT | CASSPIRDLPAFF
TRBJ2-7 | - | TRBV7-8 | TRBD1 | TGTGCCAGCAGCTTGGAACCGGGACAGGGGTCCTACGAGCAGTACTTC | CASSLEPGQGSYEQYF
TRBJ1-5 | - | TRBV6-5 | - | TGTGCCAGCAGTTACGAGCACGGTCAGCCCCAGCATTTT | CASSYEHGQPQHF
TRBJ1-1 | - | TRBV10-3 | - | TGTGCCATCAGTGAGTCCGGGGGGCGTTTTACTGAAGCTTTCTTT | CAISESGGRFTEAFF
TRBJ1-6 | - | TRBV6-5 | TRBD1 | TGTGCCAGCAGTTCGCCGGGACAGGGGCCAAATTCACCCCTCCACTTT | CASSSPGQGPNSPLHF
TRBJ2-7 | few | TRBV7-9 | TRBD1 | TGTGCCAGCAGCTTGGACAGGGGCGACGAGCAGTACTTC | CASSLDRGDEQYF
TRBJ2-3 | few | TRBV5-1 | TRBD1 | TGCGCCAGCAAAACCGGGACAGGGGCTTCTACGCAGTATTTT | CASKTGTGASTQYF
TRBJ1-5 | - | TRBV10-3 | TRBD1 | TGTGCCACAAGAGAGGGGGCTGGTCAGCCCCAGCATTTT | CATREGAGQPQHF
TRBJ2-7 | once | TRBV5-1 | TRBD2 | TGCGCCAGCAGCTCCATTACTAGCGGGGGGACGGAAGAGCAGTACTTC | CASSSITSGGTEEQYF
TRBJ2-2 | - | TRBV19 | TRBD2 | TGTGCCAGTAGTATTAGGCCTAGCGGGGGAGTCGCCGGGGAGCTGTTTTTT | CASSIRPSGGVAGELFF
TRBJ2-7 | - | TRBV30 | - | TGTGCCTGGACAGGGAGCTCCTACGAGCAGTACTTC | CAWTGSSYEQYF
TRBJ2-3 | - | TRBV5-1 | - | TGCGCCTCCAGCAACGGAAGCACAGATACGCAGTATTTT | CASSNGSTDTQYF
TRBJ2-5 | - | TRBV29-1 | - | TGCAGCGTTCTCCTAGCGCAGTCAGAGACCCAGTACTTC | CSVLLAQSETQYF
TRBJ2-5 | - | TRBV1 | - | TGCACCAGCAGCCCCGGAAAACCGGCGGGGGGGCGGTCGAAGACCCAGTACTTC | CTSSPGKPAGGRSKTQYF
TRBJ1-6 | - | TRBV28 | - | TGTGCCAGCAGTTCCGTCCGGGGTTATAATTCACCCCTCCACTTT | CASSSVRGYNSPLHF
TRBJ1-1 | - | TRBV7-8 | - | TGTGCCAGCAGCTTAGTTTTTGGGGGGGAAGGTACTGAAGCTTTCTTT | CASSLVFGGEGTEAFF
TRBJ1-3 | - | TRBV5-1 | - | TGCGCCAGCAGCTTACAGGGCTCTGGAAACACCATATATTTT | CASSLQGSGNTIYF
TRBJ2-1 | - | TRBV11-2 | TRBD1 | TGTGCCAGCAGCTTAGGAGACAGGGTTATCGCCTACAATGAGCAGTTCTTC | CASSLGDRVIAYNEQFF
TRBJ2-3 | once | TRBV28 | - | TGTGCCAGCAGTTTGGGGGTAGGAGATACGCAGTATTTT | CASSLGVGDTQYF
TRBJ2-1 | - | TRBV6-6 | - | TGTGCCAGCAGTTTATCCTACAATGAGCAGTTCTTC | CASSLSYNEQFF
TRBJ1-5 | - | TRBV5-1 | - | TGCGCCAGCAGCTTGGAAGGGATAAGCAATCAGCCCCAGCATTTT | CASSLEGISNQPQHF
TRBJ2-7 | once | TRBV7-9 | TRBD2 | TGTGCCAGCAGCTCCCGGACTAGCGGGGGTTCCTACGAGCAGTACTTC | CASSSRTSGGSYEQYF
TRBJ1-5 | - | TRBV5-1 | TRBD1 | TGCGCCAGCAGCTTATCCGGGACAGGCAATCAGCCCCAGCATTTT | CASSLSGTGNQPQHF
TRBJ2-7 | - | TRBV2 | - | TGTGCCAGCAGTGAAGTTGGCAGAGCCTACGAGCAGTACTTC | CASSEVGRAYEQYF
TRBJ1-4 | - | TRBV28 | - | TGTGCCAGCAGTGCCCCTAATGAAAAACTGTTTTTT | CASSAPNEKLFF
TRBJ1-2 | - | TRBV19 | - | TGTGCCAGTAGTCTCAGGAATAACTATGGCTACACCTTC | CASSLRNNYGYTF
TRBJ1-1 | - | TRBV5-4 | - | TGTGCCAGCAGCTTTACAGGGAGGGAAGTCGCTGAAGCTTTCTTT | CASSFTGREVAEAFF
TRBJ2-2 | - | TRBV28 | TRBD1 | TGTGCCAGCAGGAGACCGGGACAGGGGTCCGGGGAGCTGTTTTTT | CASRRPGQGSGELFF
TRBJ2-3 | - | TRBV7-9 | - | TGTGCCAGCAGTTCCCGGGACACTAGCACAGATACGCAGTATTTT | CASSSRDTSTDTQYF
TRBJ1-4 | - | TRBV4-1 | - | TGCGCCAGCAGCCAGGACACAGGGATCGAAAAACTGTTTTTT | CASSQDTGIEKLFF
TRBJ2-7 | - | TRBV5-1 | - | TGCGCCAGCAGCTTAATGGGGGACAACGACTACGAGCAGTACTTC | CASSLMGDNDYEQYF
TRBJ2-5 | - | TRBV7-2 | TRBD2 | TGTGCCAGCAGCCCTAGCGGGGGGTTCCAAGAGACCCAGTACTTC | CASSPSGGFQETQYF
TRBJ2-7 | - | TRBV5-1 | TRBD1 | TGCGCCAGCAGCTTGGTTGGGGGGACAGGGGGAGAGCAGTACTTC | CASSLVGGTGGEQYF
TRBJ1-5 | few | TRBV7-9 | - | TGTGCCAGCAGCCCGGAGGGGGATCAGCCCCAGCATTTT | CASSPEGDQPQHF
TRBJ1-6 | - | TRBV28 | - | TGTGCCAGCAGCCTGGGGGGAATCGCATATTCACCCCTCCACTTT | CASSLGGIAYSPLHF
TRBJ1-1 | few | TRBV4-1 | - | TGCGCCAGCAGCCCAGAGGGTCCCTGGGGCACTGAAGCTTTCTTT | CASSPEGPWGTEAFF
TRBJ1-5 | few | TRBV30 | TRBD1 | TGTGCCTGGAGTGAACAGGGGAATCAGCCCCAGCATTTT | CAWSEQGNQPQHF
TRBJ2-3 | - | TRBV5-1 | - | TGCGCCAGCAGCGAAGTGGCCGGCACAGATACGCAGTATTTT | CASSEVAGTDTQYF
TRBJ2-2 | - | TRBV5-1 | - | TGCGCCAGCAGCCAAACCCCGAACACCGGGGAGCTGTTTTTT | CASSQTPNTGELFF
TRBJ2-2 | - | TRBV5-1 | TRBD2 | TGCGCCAGCAGCTTGGCTAGCGGGGGCACCGGGGAGCTGTTTTTT | CASSLASGGTGELFF
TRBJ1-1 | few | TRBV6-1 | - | TGTGCCAGCAGCCGGGGGAACACTGAAGCTTTCTTT | CASSRGNTEAFF
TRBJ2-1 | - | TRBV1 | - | TGCACCAGCAGCCAAGCGTACTCCTACAATGAGCAGTTCTTC | CTSSQAYSYNEQFF
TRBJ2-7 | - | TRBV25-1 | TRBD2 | TGTGCCAGCAGTGAACCCAACCACCCGGGGGGTCGGCTGAACGAGCAGTACTTC | CASSEPNHPGGRLNEQYF
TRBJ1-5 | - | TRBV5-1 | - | TGCGCCAGCAGCTTAACAGGTACCGGTCAGCCCCAGCATTTT | CASSLTGTGQPQHF
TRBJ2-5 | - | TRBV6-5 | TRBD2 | TGTGCCAGCAGTCCCGGGACTAGCGTCGGAGAGACCCAGTACTTC | CASSPGTSVGETQYF
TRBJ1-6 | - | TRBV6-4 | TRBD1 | TGTGCCAGCAGTGTGACAGGGTCAAATTCACCCCTCCACTTT | CASSVTGSNSPLHF
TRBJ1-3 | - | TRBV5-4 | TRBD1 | TGTGCCAGCAGCTTAACAGGGGTCGGAAACACCATATATTTT | CASSLTGVGNTIYF
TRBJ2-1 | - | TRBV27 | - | TGTGCCAGCAGTTCATTCGTATTGGGGCTAGGCCTTGGTGAGCAGTTCTTC | CASSSFVLGLGLGEQFF
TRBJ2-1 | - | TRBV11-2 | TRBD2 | TGTGCCAGCAGCCTTGAGCGGGGGGCGGGGAATGAGCAGTTCTTC | CASSLERGAGNEQFF
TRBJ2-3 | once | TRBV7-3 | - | TGTGCCAGCAGCTTAAGGGACACTACAGATACGCAGTATTTT | CASSLRDTTDTQYF
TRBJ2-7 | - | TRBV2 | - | TGTGCCAGCAGTGAAATAGGAGGGTGGGGCGAGCAGTACTTC | CASSEIGGWGEQYF
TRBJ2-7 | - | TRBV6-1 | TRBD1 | TGTGCCGGAAACTCCGGGACAGGGGCCTACGAGCAGTACTTC | CAGNSGTGAYEQYF